What follows are 14 T cell receptor beta chains derived from one specimen sequenced in a study of response to subunit inactivated influenza vaccine. MiXCR was run by TCRdb on the RT-PCR reads, yielding one entry per CDR3 protein. The repertoire includes hundreds of thousands of distinct CDR3 sequences, around 15% of them detected once, and roughly 7.2% sits in the top ten. Sequencing used PBMCs from blood, obtained around two weeks before vaccination. Receptors originate from a man aged 45-65 years who received an inactivated influenza vaccine.

The J gene is TRBJ2-1, the V gene TRBV2, with TRBD1 identical over 8 bases. Germline V gene data show CDR1 as SNHLY and CDR2 as FYNNEI. V shed 7 bases and J 5 bases; nucleotides not matched to a gene: 7. The CDR3 runs 14 residues. CDR3 DNA sequence: TGTGCCAGCAAAGGGACAGGCACAAACAATGAGCAGTTCTTC. Translation gives CASKGTGTNNEQFF. The full variable domain, with the rest looked up from reference TRBV2 and TRBJ2-1, is EPEVTQTPSHQVTQMGQEVILRCVPISNHLYFYWYRQILGQKVEFLVSFYNNEISEKSEIFDDQFSVERPDGSNFTLKIRSTKLEDSAMYFCASKGTGTNNEQFFGPGTRLTVL.

This clonotype was counted a few times. The chain combines TRBV6-5 with TRBJ2-2; TRBD1 matches at 10 bases. From germline, CDR1 is MNHEY and CDR2 SVGAGI. Trimming removed 0 bases from V and 5 bases from J; junction bases left unmatched: 3. The CDR3 is 16 amino acids. CDR3: CASSYSWTGGTGELFF. Here the CDR3 DNA reads TGTGCCAGCAGTTACTCGTGGACAGGGGGAACCGGGGAGCTGTTTTTT.

This chain uses TRBV7-2 with TRBJ2-1, with TRBD1 as a possible D gene (5 bases). V shed 2 bases and J shed 6 bases, with 11 bases lying between them. The CDR3 covers 14 residues. CDR1 is SGHTA and CDR2 is FQGNSA in the germline V gene. CDR3 sequence reads: CASSLKIRGNEQFF. The CDR3 nucleotides read TGTGCCAGCAGCTTAAAAATTAGGGGCAATGAGCAGTTCTTC.

A few counts support this clonotype. The chain couples TRBV7-9 to TRBJ2-1; the D is unclear. The CDR3 consists of 15 residues. The germline V gene encodes CDR1 SEHNR and CDR2 FQNEAQ (reference sequence). Between the trimmed V and J ends, which lost 5 bases and 10 bases, there was a span of 21 bases. The DNA of the CDR3 is TGTGCCAGCAGCCCCAAGGGTTACCTGGCAGACGAGCAGTTCTTC. Protein sequence: CASSPKGYLADEQFF.

This clonotype was observed a handful of times. V gene TRBV6-2 or TRBV6-3 combines with J gene TRBJ2-7; 10 nucleotides match TRBD1. The J segment lost 4 bases and the V segment lost 4 bases, leaving 7 bases of the junction unmatched. Germline V CDR1 and CDR2: MNHEY, SVGEGT. CDR3 length: 15 residues. The CDR3: CASSSRDRGTYEQYF. Here the CDR3 DNA reads TGTGCCAGCAGTTCCCGGGACAGGGGTACGTACGAGCAGTACTTC.

The sample holds a few counts of this clonotype. The chain carries TRBV4-1 and TRBJ2-3; D remains unclear. CDR1 and CDR2 (germline): MGHRA, YSYEKL. V was pared by 4 bases and J by 0 bases, with 11 bases between. The CDR3 is 15 amino acids. This CDR3 is CASSPRYRSTDTQYF. CDR3 coding DNA: TGCGCCAGCAGCCCCCGTTACCGGAGCACAGATACGCAGTATTTT.

There are a few counts of this clonotype. The genes are TRBV4-3 and TRBJ2-1, with 7 bases matching TRBD2. The V segment lost 0 bases and the J segment 9 bases; nucleotides outside the gene matches: 8. This CDR3 spans 15 amino acids. The germline V gene has CDR1 LGHNA and CDR2 YSLEER. CDR3 DNA sequence: TGCGCCAGCAGCCAAGATCAGTGGGAGGGCACTGAGCAGTTCTTC. Its translation: CASSQDQWEGTEQFF.

This clonotype was picked up many times. This chain uses TRBV10-3 with TRBJ2-5; D unresolved. The V end lost 0 bases, the J end lost 2 bases, and 13 bases lay between the germline ends. Germline lookup yields CDR1 ENHRY and CDR2 SYGVKD. The CDR3 has 16 amino acids. CDR3 sequence (DNA): TGTGCCATCAGTGAGTCTGGTGCAGCCGTACAAGAGACCCAGTACTTC. Translation gives CAISESGAAVQETQYF.

This clonotype was recorded at least ten times. The chain recombines TRBV29-1 with TRBJ2-1; TRBD1 matches 8 bases. The V segment lost 3 bases and the J segment 8 bases; nucleotides outside the gene matches: 9. The CDR3 consists of 14 residues. Germline V gene sequence: CDR1 SQVTM, CDR2 ANQGSEA. CDR3 in DNA: TGCAGCGTTGAGAGGACAGGGAACCACGATGAGCAGTTCTTC. It specifies CSVERTGNHDEQFF.

There are many counts of this clonotype. This chain connects TRBV6-5 to TRBJ1-2, with TRBD1 matching 10 bases. Germline V gene sequence: CDR1 MNHEY, CDR2 SVGAGI. This CDR3 spans 15 amino acids. V was pared by 4 bases and J by 8 bases, with 10 bases of the junction left unmatched. For the CDR3, the DNA is TGTGCCAGCAGTTTGACCGGGACAGGGGCTCGGGGCTACACCTTC. This encodes CASSLTGTGARGYTF.

The chain recombines TRBV12-3 or TRBV12-4 with TRBJ1-3; D is ambiguous. The CDR3 has 14 residues. V was pared by 8 bases and J by 0 bases, with 11 bases between. CDR3 nucleotides: TGTGCCAGCCAGGCGGGTCTCTCTGGAAACACCATATATTTT. It translates to CASQAGLSGNTIYF.

In this sample, this clonotype turned up many times. The V call is TRBV5-1, the J call TRBJ1-1; no clear D. Trimming removed 1 base at V and 0 bases at J, with 19 bases between. CDR1 is SGHRS and CDR2 is YFSETQ in the germline V gene. The CDR3 is 18 amino acids. In nucleotides, the CDR3 is TGCGCCAGCAGCTTGCGTCCTCGCTCGGGCCCTATGAACACTGAAGCTTTCTTT. Protein: CASSLRPRSGPMNTEAFF. Using reference TRBV5-1 and TRBJ1-1 for the parts outside the CDR3, the full variable domain is KAGVTQTPRYLIKTRGQQVTLSCSPISGHRSVSWYQQTPGQGLQFLFEYFSETQRNKGNFPGRFSGRQFSNSRSEMNVSTLELGDSALYLCASSLRPRSGPMNTEAFFGQGTRLTVV.

The rearrangement uses TRBV6-2 or TRBV6-3 and TRBJ2-4; D is uncertain. Germline loops: CDR1 MNHEY, CDR2 SVGEGT. This CDR3 has 14 amino acids. Trimming took 9 bases from V and 1 from J, leaving 13 bases between them. The CDR3 DNA reads as TGTGCCAGTTCCACCATTAGGGCCAAAAACATTCAGTACTTC. The encoded protein is CASSTIRAKNIQYF.

The chain joins TRBV18 to TRBJ1-4; 7 bases agree with TRBD1. CDR1 KGHSH and CDR2 LQKENI come from the germline V gene. CDR3 size: 17 residues. J was trimmed by 0 bases and V by 1 base; bases with no gene match: 5. The CDR3 DNA is TGTGCCAGCTCACCACAGGGACAGATTGCAACTAATGAAAAACTGTTTTTT. Its translation is CASSPQGQIATNEKLFF.